The clone carrying this T cell receptor (beta chain) was detected a few times. As yet, its antigen is unknown. The V and J ends lost 2 bases and 15 bases, in that order; junction bases with no gene match: 10. The CDR3 is 13 residues long. Germline V gene lookup returns CDR1 SQVTM and CDR2 ANQGSEA. Unique molecular identifiers had been added to the TCR beta cDNA libraries. When 1 to 10 million T cells were used, they gave about 540,000 cDNA molecules. TCRdb re-analysed the PCR reads in MiXCR, keeping a single row per CDR3 protein. Of 150,000 or so distinct CDR3 sequences in the sample, roughly 35% were seen once. This sample stems from a study of post-analysis software for immune sequencing data. The wider study: Relapsing-remitting, secondary progressive and progressive-relapsing multiple sclerosis were all included among the disease courses.

Study-wide findings and caveats: Samples made in the same batch grouped tightly together by F measure. Relative to controls, patients had five TRBV segments at higher frequency, with TRBV5-6, TRBV5-1 and TRBV20-1 among these.

V and J are TRBV29-1 and TRBJ2-1; 10 bases fit TRBD2. This TCR was recovered from a girl aged 5-17 years with multiple sclerosis. The sequencing here drew on blood, taken after autologous hematopoietic stem cell transplantation. The CDR3 region is CSVETLASGSLFF. As DNA, the CDR3 is TGCAGCGTTGAAACGTTAGCTAGCGGGAGTCTGTTCTTC.